This section outlines one T cell receptor beta chain sequence together with its context. Terminally differentiated effector memory CD45RA+ cells were excluded from the naive CD8 cells, which were CD45RO-negative and positively selected for CCR7. This specimen belongs to a study of shared clonotypes between healthy human individuals. Data came from immunoSEQ multiplex PCR; TCRdb stores just in-frame clones and leaves some out. Of about 2 million clones listed, approximately 94% are singletons. V lost 3 bases to trimming and J lost 3 bases, with 14 bases between them. The CDR3 consists of 16 residues. The germline gives CDR1 SNHLY, CDR2 FYNNEI.

The material sequenced was naive CD8+ T cells sorted from blood. The V and J genes are TRBV2 and TRBJ2-2, with D uncertain. This receptor was identified in a man aged 18 to 29 in good health. The CDR3 sequence: CASSEWDSRYTGELFF. The DNA of the CDR3 is TGTGCCAGCAGTGAGTGGGATAGCCGATACACCGGGGAGCTGTTTTTT.